This T cell receptor beta chain comes out of a study of blood T cell repertoires in COVID-19. Using immunoSEQ multiplex PCR, the repertoire was profiled, and TCRdb retains in-frame clones only, with some absent. The sample lists approximately 220,000 clones, about 79% seen once, with about 1.3% in the top ten. Concerning this clone: The same CDR3 also results from other DNA sequences found in this sample.

The sequenced sample was PBMCs or T cells enriched from blood (not recorded which). This sequence originates from a woman aged 40 to 50 with acute COVID-19.

CDR3 in amino acids: CASRGGGTEAFF. CDR3 in DNA: TGTGCCAGCAGGGGAGGGGGCACTGAAGCTTTCTTT. The genes are TRBV28 and TRBJ1-1; maybe TRBD1 (6 bases). Germline loops: CDR1 MDHEN, CDR2 SYDVKM. There are 12 residues in the CDR3. V lost 6 bases to trimming and J lost 4 bases, with 9 bases between them.